These T cell receptor beta chains were read from a single sample in a study of regulatory T cells in long-lasting Graves disease. TCRdb recomputed calls from the multiplex PCR reads with MiXCR, one row per CDR3 protein. The sample gives approximately 480,000 distinct CDR3 sequences, about 17% of which show up once; 9.5% to 15% is in the top ten. In addition, the sample was reused for a study of T cells in Graves' hyperthyroidism and ophthalmopathy.

This sample comprised peripheral blood mononuclear cells (PBMCs), obtained at new diagnosis, from a patient treated with antithyroid drugs. The receptors derive from a man in his forties or fifties with Graves disease. CDR3s include the opening cysteine and the closing phenylalanine or tryptophan. The D gene is left open where the match is weak. Where a row states a size, it is once, few, many or the class of an expanded clone; other rows omit it.

j_call,cdr3_length,d_call,clone_size,v_call,cdr3_nt,cdr3_aa
TRBJ2-7,15,TRBD1,few,TRBV24-1,TGTGCCACCAGTGATTCCCGGACAGGCTCCTACGAGCAGTACTTC,CATSDSRTGSYEQYF
TRBJ1-1,15,.,few,TRBV5-1,TGCGCCAGCAGAACTTTGACGGGAACCAACACTGAAGCTTTCTTT,CASRTLTGTNTEAFF
TRBJ2-7,18,TRBD2,.,TRBV5-1,TGCGCCAGCAGCTTGGCGGAGTCGGGGACTAGCGGGAGGTACGAGCAGTACTTC,CASSLAESGTSGRYEQYF
TRBJ2-1,14,TRBD2,few,TRBV20-1,TGCAGTGCCAATAGCGGGAGCTCGGACAATGAGCAGTTCTTC,CSANSGSSDNEQFF
TRBJ2-2,14,.,few,TRBV28,TGTGCCAGCAGTAAGGGACGCAACACCGGGGAGCTGTTTTTT,CASSKGRNTGELFF
TRBJ2-5,15,.,few,TRBV29-1,TGCAGCGTTGCTGGGGGGAGCGGTAGAGGAGGGACCCAGTACTTC,CSVAGGSGRGGTQYF
TRBJ2-7,15,.,many,TRBV20-1,TGCAGTGCTAGAGATCTGCGCGGGAAGCCCTACGAGCAGTACTTC,CSARDLRGKPYEQYF
TRBJ1-4,14,.,few,TRBV27,TGTGCCAGCAGTTTGAGCCGGATTAATGAAAAACTGTTTTTT,CASSLSRINEKLFF
TRBJ2-1,13,.,few,TRBV2,TGTGCCAGCAGTGAAGAACAAGAATCTGTGCAGTTCTTC,CASSEEQESVQFF
TRBJ2-7,13,TRBD2,few,TRBV12-3/TRBV12-4,TGTGCCAGCAGTTATAGCGGGAACTACGAGCAGTACTTC,CASSYSGNYEQYF
TRBJ2-1,17,.,many,TRBV10-1,TGCGCCAGCAGTGAGTCTGGCGGGCCGAGCTCCTACAATGAGCAGTTCTTC,CASSESGGPSSYNEQFF
TRBJ2-2,15,.,few,TRBV30,TGTGCCTGGATTTTCTGGGGTGATAACACCGGGGAGCTGTTTTTT,CAWIFWGDNTGELFF
TRBJ2-3,14,.,many,TRBV7-2,TGTGCCAGCAGCTTTAACCCCAGGGGAGATACGCAGTATTTT,CASSFNPRGDTQYF
TRBJ2-1,17,TRBD2,many,TRBV6-2/TRBV6-3,TGTGCCAGCAGTTACACAGGTAGCGGGAGTCCGGGCAATGAGCAGTTCTTC,CASSYTGSGSPGNEQFF
TRBJ2-3,17,TRBD2,few,TRBV7-9,TGTGCCAGCAGCCCCCCCGGCGGAGCGGGAGTAGGAGATACGCAGTATTTT,CASSPPGGAGVGDTQYF
TRBJ2-3,14,.,.,TRBV10-2,TGCGCCAGCAGTGCAAACAGGGGCACAGATACGCAGTATTTT,CASSANRGTDTQYF
TRBJ2-1,15,TRBD1,.,TRBV7-9,TGTGCCAGCAGCTGGGGGACAGGGGTCTACAATGAGCAGTTCTTC,CASSWGTGVYNEQFF
TRBJ2-3,15,.,few,TRBV4-1,TGCGCCAGCAGCCCCATGGGGGGAAGCACAGATACGCAGTATTTT,CASSPMGGSTDTQYF
TRBJ2-2,13,.,many,TRBV6-1,TGTGCCAGCAAAGACAGTAACACCGGGGAGCTGTTTTTT,CASKDSNTGELFF
TRBJ2-5,15,.,.,TRBV7-9,TGTGCCAGCAGCTTTTCGTTGGACTATCAAGAGACCCAGTACTTC,CASSFSLDYQETQYF
TRBJ2-1,18,TRBD1,many,TRBV12-3/TRBV12-4,TGTGCCAGCAGCTCCGTAGGAGACAGGGCCGGGGCGTGGAATGAGCAGTTCTTC,CASSSVGDRAGAWNEQFF
TRBJ1-6,15,.,.,TRBV9,TGTACCAGCAGCGTAGAACCGACGGGTTATTCACCCCTCCACTTT,CTSSVEPTGYSPLHF
TRBJ2-1,15,TRBD2,many,TRBV27,TGTGCCAGCAGTTTATCTAGCGGGATCCACAATGAGCAGTTCTTC,CASSLSSGIHNEQFF
TRBJ2-1,15,.,few,TRBV7-8,TGTGCCAGCAGTGAGACTTCACGGGGAAACAATGAGCAGTTCTTC,CASSETSRGNNEQFF
TRBJ1-1,14,.,.,TRBV19,TGTGCCAGTAGTATAGGACAGGTGAACACTGAAGCTTTCTTT,CASSIGQVNTEAFF
TRBJ2-3,18,.,.,TRBV28,TGTGCCAGCAGTCTAAATCCACGACTAGTAAGGGACACAGATACGCAGTATTTT,CASSLNPRLVRDTDTQYF
TRBJ2-2,18,TRBD2,many,TRBV7-8,TGTGCCAGCAGCTTACGGGTGGCTAGCGGATCGAACACCGGGGAGCTGTTTTTT,CASSLRVASGSNTGELFF
TRBJ2-1,18,.,many,TRBV7-3,TGTGCCAGCAGCTCAGACGGAGGACTGAGGAGCTCCTACAATGAGCAGTTCTTC,CASSSDGGLRSSYNEQFF
TRBJ2-7,17,TRBD1,.,TRBV12-3/TRBV12-4,TGTGCCAGCAGTTTACGGACAGGGAAAGTCTCTACGTACGGGCAGTACTTC,CASSLRTGKVSTYGQYF
TRBJ2-7,12,TRBD1,.,TRBV28,TGTGTCACCGGGACAGGCTCCTACGAGCAGTACTTC,CVTGTGSYEQYF
TRBJ2-1,14,TRBD2,.,TRBV12-3/TRBV12-4,TGTGCCAGCAGACCCAGCGGGAGTAGCCACGAGCAGTTCTTC,CASRPSGSSHEQFF
TRBJ2-1,14,TRBD2,few,TRBV25-1,TGTGCCAGCAGTGAGGGGGGGTCAGGACCTAAGCAGTTCTTC,CASSEGGSGPKQFF
TRBJ1-5,13,.,.,TRBV19,TGTGCCAGTAGGGACAGAAACAATCAGCCCCAGCATTTT,CASRDRNNQPQHF